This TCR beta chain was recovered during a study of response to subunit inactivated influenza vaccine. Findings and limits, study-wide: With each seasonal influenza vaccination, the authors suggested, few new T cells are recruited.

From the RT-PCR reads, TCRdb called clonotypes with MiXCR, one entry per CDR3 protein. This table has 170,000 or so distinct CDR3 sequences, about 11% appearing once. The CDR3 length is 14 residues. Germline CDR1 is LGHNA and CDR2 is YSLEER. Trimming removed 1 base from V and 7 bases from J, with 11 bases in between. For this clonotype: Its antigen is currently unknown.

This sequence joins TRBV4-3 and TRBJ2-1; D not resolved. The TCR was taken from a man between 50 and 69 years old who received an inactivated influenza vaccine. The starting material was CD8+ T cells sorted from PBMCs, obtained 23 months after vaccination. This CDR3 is CASSQGVGWNEQFF. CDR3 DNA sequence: TGCGCCAGCAGCCAAGGTGTAGGATGGAATGAGCAGTTCTTC.